This entry lists 14 T cell receptor beta chains sequenced from one sample in a study of OX40 agonist ivuxolimab in advanced cancers. TCRdb's copy holds only in-frame clones and misses some; the assay was immunoSEQ multiplex PCR. Seen here are about 60,000 clones, 80% to 85% observed once, and the top ten hold roughly 0.6%. The specimen was CD4+ or CD8+ T cells sorted from blood, collected in a trial of the OX40 agonist ivuxolimab. The receptors here all came from an adult with an advanced solid tumor such as melanoma, head and neck, liver or kidney cancer.

This sequence joins TRBV4-1 and TRBJ2-7; 9 nucleotides match TRBD1. The CDR3 totals 15 residues. J lost 7 bases, V lost 0 bases, and 7 bases had no gene match. Germline loops: CDR1 MGHRA, CDR2 YSYEKL. The CDR3: CASSQDHGQGREQYF. The CDR3 region has the DNA TGCGCCAGCAGCCAAGATCATGGACAGGGGCGGGAGCAGTACTTC.

The chain employs TRBV12-5 and TRBJ2-3, with 8 bases aligning to TRBD1. Per the germline V gene, CDR1 is LGHNT and CDR2 is FRNRAP. This CDR3 is built from 15 residues. The J segment lost 6 bases and the V segment lost 3 bases, leaving 8 bases of the junction unmatched. The CDR3 is CASGFGQGARDTQYF. CDR3 nucleotides: TGTGCTAGTGGTTTTGGTCAGGGGGCTCGGGATACGCAGTATTTT. The full variable domain, completed using reference TRBV12-5 and TRBJ2-3, is DARVTQTPRHKVTEMGQEVTMRCQPILGHNTVFWYRQTMMQGLELLAYFRNRAPLDDSGMPKDRFSAEMPDATLATLKIQPSEPRDSAVYFCASGFGQGARDTQYFGPGTRLTVL.

The chain joins TRBV5-6 to TRBJ2-7; TRBD2 might be the D (6 bases). The CDR3 covers 13 residues. Germline V gene lookup returns CDR1 SGHDT and CDR2 YYEEEE. Trimming left V 2 bases short and J 5 bases short, with 11 bases between. CDR3 residues: CASSFTREHEQYF. CDR3 in DNA: TGTGCCAGCAGCTTTACGCGGGAACACGAGCAGTACTTC.

This sequence joins TRBV28 and TRBJ1-6; no firm D call. Trimming shortened V by 4 bases and J by 0 bases, and 7 bases separated the two germline ends. The CDR3 covers 15 residues. Germline V gives CDR1 MDHEN, CDR2 SYDVKM. The CDR3 reads CASSSRSSYNSPLHF. Here the CDR3 DNA reads TGTGCCAGCAGTTCCAGGAGCTCCTATAATTCACCCCTCCACTTT. The complete variable domain, with remaining parts taken from reference TRBV28 and TRBJ1-6, reads DVKVTQSSRYLVKRTGEKVFLECVQDMDHENMFWYRQDPGLGLRLIYFSYDVKMKEKGDIPEGYSVSREKKERFSLILESASTNQTSMYLCASSSRSSYNSPLHFGNGTRLTVT.

This chain links TRBV6-4 with TRBJ2-5; 7 bases are shared with TRBD1. CDR3 length: 15 residues. Germline CDR1 reads MRHNA; CDR2 reads SNTAGT. Trimming took 8 bases from V and 7 from J; bases not matched to a gene: 16. The CDR3 nucleotides are TGTGCCAGCGAAGCCGGGACAGCCGATTTAAGGACCCAGTACTTC. The encoded protein is CASEAGTADLRTQYF.

The chain is built from TRBV4-1 and TRBJ2-1; no definite D call. Germline V lookup: CDR1 MGHRA, CDR2 YSYEKL. The length of the CDR3 is 15 residues. V was clipped by 1 base and J by 5 bases, with 12 bases between them. For the CDR3, the DNA is TGCGCCAGCAGCCAAGTTACCAGGTTGGACAATGAGCAGTTCTTC. This sequence encodes CASSQVTRLDNEQFF.

The chain recombines TRBV2 with TRBJ2-1, with 13 bases lining up with TRBD2. The CDR3 covers 15 residues. CDR1 and CDR2 (germline): SNHLY, FYNNEI. J was trimmed by 6 bases and V by 6 bases; bases with no gene match: 5. CDR3 DNA: TGTGCCAGCAGGGCACTAGCGGGGGGGCCCAATGAGCAGTTCTTC. It yields the protein CASRALAGGPNEQFF.

The V gene is TRBV27, the J gene TRBJ1-2, with TRBD1 as a possible D gene (6 bases). This CDR3 has 14 amino acids. V was cut by 0 bases and J by 4 bases, with 9 bases left in between. Germline V CDR1 and CDR2: MNHEY, SMNVEV (reference sequence). CDR3 sequence (DNA): TGTGCCAGCAGTTTATCGGGGGGGCCCTATGGCTACACCTTC. Translation gives CASSLSGGPYGYTF.

This chain connects TRBV10-3 to TRBJ1-1, with 10 bases fitting TRBD1. V lost 7 bases to trimming and J lost 5 bases; unmatched junction nucleotides: 10. CDR1 ENHRY and CDR2 SYGVKD come from the germline V gene. The CDR3 loop spans 15 amino acids. CDR3: CAITGQGVGGTEAFF. CDR3 in DNA: TGTGCCATCACCGGACAGGGGGTAGGAGGGACTGAAGCTTTCTTT.

The chain joins TRBV7-9 to TRBJ2-7; D is unresolved. Germline loops: CDR1 SEHNR, CDR2 FQNEAQ (reference sequence). The V end lost 2 bases, the J end lost 4 bases, and 9 bases lay between the germline ends. The length of the CDR3 is 13 residues. The CDR3: CASSLSDGYEQYF. DNA of the CDR3: TGTGCCAGCAGCTTATCCGACGGTTACGAGCAGTACTTC.

In regard to this clone: One junction end does not reproduce the germline sequence, and a read error may be involved. The sample carries other DNA sequences with the same CDR3. The gene calls are TRBV30 and TRBJ1-4; possible D gene TRBD1, 6 bases. The CDR3 runs 14 residues. Germline V lookup: CDR1 GTSNPN, CDR2 SVGIG (reference sequence). The CDR3 DNA reads TGTGCCTGGGAGGCAGGGGTGACTAATGAAAAACTGTTTTTC. Amino acid sequence: CAWEAGVTNEKLFF. The complete variable domain, with remaining parts taken from reference TRBV30 and TRBJ1-4, reads SQTIHQWPATLVQPVGSPLSLECTVEGTSNPNLYWYRQAAGRGLQLLFYSVGIGQISSEVPQNLSASRPQDRQFILSSKKLLLSDSGFYLCAWEAGVTNEKLFFGSGTQLSVL.

V is TRBV7-2 and J is TRBJ1-5; 7 bases match TRBD1. V lost 5 bases, J lost 4 bases, and 8 bases stayed unmatched. The V gene's germline CDR1 is SGHTA and CDR2 FQGNSA. This CDR3 has 15 residues. CDR3 in DNA: TGTGCCAGCAGCCTCGACAGGGATGGAAATCAGCCCCAGCATTTT. This encodes CASSLDRDGNQPQHF.

This clone was seen a few times. V gene TRBV30 combines with J gene TRBJ2-3; D perhaps matches TRBD2 (5 bases). This CDR3 is 13 amino acids long. Trimming removed 7 bases at V and 3 bases at J, with 14 bases between. The germline gives CDR1 GTSNPN, CDR2 SVGIG (reference sequence). The CDR3, as DNA: TGTGCCTCCAACGGGATACGTACAGATACGCAGTATTTT. Translated: CASNGIRTDTQYF.

The rearrangement links TRBV5-1 to TRBJ2-1, with TRBD2 matching 8 bases. Germline CDR1 reads SGHRS; CDR2 reads YFSETQ. V gave up 4 bases and J gave up 2 bases; unmatched junction bases: 8. The CDR3 spans 16 residues. Here the CDR3 reads CASSPQEAGAYNEQFF. CDR3 coding DNA: TGCGCCAGCAGCCCCCAGGAAGCGGGAGCCTACAATGAGCAGTTCTTC.